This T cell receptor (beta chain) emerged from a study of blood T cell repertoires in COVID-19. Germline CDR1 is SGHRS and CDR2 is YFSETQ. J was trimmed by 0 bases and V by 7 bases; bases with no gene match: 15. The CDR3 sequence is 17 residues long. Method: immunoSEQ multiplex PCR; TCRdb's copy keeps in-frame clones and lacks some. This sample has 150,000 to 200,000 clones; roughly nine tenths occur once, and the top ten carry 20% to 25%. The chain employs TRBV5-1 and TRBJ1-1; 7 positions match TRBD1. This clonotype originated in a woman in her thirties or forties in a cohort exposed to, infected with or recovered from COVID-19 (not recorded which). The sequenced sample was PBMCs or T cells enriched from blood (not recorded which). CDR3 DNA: TGCGCCAGCGGAGGACGGGACAGCTCACCGATGAACACTGAAGCTTTCTTT. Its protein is CASGGRDSSPMNTEAFF.